This T cell receptor beta chain was identified during a study of control samples from healthy donors and cancer patients. Repertoires were generated with immunoSEQ multiplex PCR, while TCRdb's copy carries only in-frame clones and drops some. The repertoire holds about 83,000 clones, with roughly 91% as singletons. The CDR3 runs 12 residues. V lost 7 bases, J lost 11 bases, and 17 bases lay in between. CDR1 and CDR2 (germline): SGHTA, FQGNSA. The sequenced sample consisted of blood. The chain recombines TRBV7-2 with TRBJ1-1; D call uncertain. This sequence originates from a man aged 25 to 40 in good health. The CDR3 bases are TGTGCCAGCACCCAGGAGACGTCGGCCGCTTTCTTT. It is translated as CASTQETSAAFF.